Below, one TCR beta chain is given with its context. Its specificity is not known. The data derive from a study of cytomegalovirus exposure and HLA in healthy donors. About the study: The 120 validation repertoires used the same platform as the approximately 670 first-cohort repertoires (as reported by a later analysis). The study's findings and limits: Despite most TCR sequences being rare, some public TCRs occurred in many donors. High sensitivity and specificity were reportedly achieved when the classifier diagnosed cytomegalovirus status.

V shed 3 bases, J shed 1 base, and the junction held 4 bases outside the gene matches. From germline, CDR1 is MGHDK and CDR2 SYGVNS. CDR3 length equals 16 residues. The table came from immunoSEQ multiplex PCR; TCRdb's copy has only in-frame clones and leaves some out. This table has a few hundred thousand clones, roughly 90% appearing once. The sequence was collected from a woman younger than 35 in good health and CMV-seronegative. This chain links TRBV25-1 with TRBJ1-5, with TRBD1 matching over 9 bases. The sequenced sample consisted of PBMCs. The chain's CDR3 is CASSEAGQGSNQPQHF. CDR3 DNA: TGTGCCAGCAGTGAGGCCGGACAGGGGAGCAATCAGCCCCAGCATTTT.